The present TCR beta chain was sequenced within a study of beta chain features in type 1 diabetes. Expressed TCRB transcripts were sequenced after all isolated RNA was converted to cDNA. Generated by immunoSEQ multiplex PCR, the TCRdb table keeps only in-frame clones and is missing some. The data hold about 360,000 clones, with around 13% observed a single time. As to this clone: Its antigen remains unidentified.

Study-wide results and caveats: cDNA-based sequencing might over-represent cells highly expressing TCR. Patients' naive, central memory and Treg TCRB repertoires seemed closer to one another than those of healthy donors. Unsettled here was the matter of whether HLA type influences TCRB rearrangement.

The germline V gene has CDR1 SGHDN and CDR2 FVKESK. V was clipped by 4 bases and J by 4 bases, with 11 bases between them. CDR3 size: 14 residues. Sort purity for all populations was recorded as exceeding 98%. Specimen: naive CD4+ T cells from blood. This receptor was taken from a man between 18 and 29 years old in good health. The V call is TRBV14, the J call TRBJ1-3; possible D gene TRBD1, 6 bases. CDR3 sequence reads: CASSPRTAGNTIYF. CDR3 in DNA: TGTGCCAGCAGCCCACGGACAGCGGGAAACACCATATATTTT.